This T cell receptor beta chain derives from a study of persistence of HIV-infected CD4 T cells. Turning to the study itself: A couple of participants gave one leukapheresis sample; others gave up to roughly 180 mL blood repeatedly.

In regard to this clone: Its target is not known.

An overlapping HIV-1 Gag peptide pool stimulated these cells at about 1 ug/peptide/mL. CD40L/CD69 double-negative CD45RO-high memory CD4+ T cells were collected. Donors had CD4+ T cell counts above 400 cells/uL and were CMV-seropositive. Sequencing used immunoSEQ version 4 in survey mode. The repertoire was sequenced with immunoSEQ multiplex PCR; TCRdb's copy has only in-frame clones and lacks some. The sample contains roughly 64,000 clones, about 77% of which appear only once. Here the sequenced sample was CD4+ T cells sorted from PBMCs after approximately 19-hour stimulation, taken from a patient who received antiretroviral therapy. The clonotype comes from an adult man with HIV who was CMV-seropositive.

The CDR3 region has the DNA TGTGCCATCAGTCTGGACAGTTCCCGATATGGCTACACCTTC. Encoded protein: CAISLDSSRYGYTF. The chain couples TRBV10-3 to TRBJ1-2; D is possibly TRBD1 (6 bases). V lost 5 bases to trimming and J lost 5 bases, with 15 bases between them. CDR1 and CDR2 (germline): ENHRY, SYGVKD. This CDR3 has 14 residues.